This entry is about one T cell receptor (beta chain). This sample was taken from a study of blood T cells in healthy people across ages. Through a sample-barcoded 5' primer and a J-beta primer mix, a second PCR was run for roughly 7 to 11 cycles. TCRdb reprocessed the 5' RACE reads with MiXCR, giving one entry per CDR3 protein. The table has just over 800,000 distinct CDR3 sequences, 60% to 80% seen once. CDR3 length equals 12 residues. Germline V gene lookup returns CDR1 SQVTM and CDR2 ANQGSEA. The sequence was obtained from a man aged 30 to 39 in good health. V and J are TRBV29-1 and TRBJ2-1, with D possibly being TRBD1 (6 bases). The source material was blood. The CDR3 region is CTLGADYNEQFF. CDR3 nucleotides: TGCACGCTGGGGGCAGACTACAATGAGCAGTTCTTC.